What follows describes a single T cell receptor (beta chain). Antigen specificity is unknown. This entry is derived from a study of T cells in Graves' hyperthyroidism and ophthalmopathy. Findings and limits, study-wide: Within blood appeared most thyroid clonotypes that had expanded above 0.001.

Exclusions: uncontrolled infection, other autoimmune disease, pregnancy, lactation. Clinicians diagnosed patients from clinical symptoms, serum thyroxine and TRAb, thyroid ultrasound and orbital computed tomography. It was at first hyperthyroidism diagnosis, before any ophthalmopathy symptoms, that the blood sample was taken. Germline assignment: CDR1 SEHNR and CDR2 FQNEAQ (reference sequence). With 5 bases removed from V and 1 base from J, the gap between germline ends came to 11 bases. There are 14 residues in the CDR3. RNA transcripts gave rise to amplified TCR beta CDR3 regions. With the HTBI primer set, the TCR CDR3 went through a first round of RT-PCR. TCRdb reprocessed the multiplex PCR reads with MiXCR, giving one entry per CDR3 protein. The profile covers a few hundred thousand distinct CDR3 sequences, with 15% to 18% appearing a single time and approximately 30% taken by the ten largest.

The specimen sequenced was blood. The V and J genes are TRBV7-9 and TRBJ1-1; D gene uncertain. This sequence originates from a woman aged 18 to 35 with Graves' hyperthyroidism that later progressed to Graves' ophthalmopathy. CDR3 loop: CASSGPPWNTEAFF. DNA of the CDR3: TGTGCCAGCAGCGGCCCGCCTTGGAACACTGAAGCTTTCTTT.